Listed here are 32 T cell receptor beta chains from one sample, sequenced in a study of OX40 agonist ivuxolimab in advanced cancers. Profiling relied on immunoSEQ multiplex PCR, and the TCRdb table lists in-frame clones only, not all of them. The sample has about 43,000 clones, around 85% seen once; the top ten hold about 35%. The material sequenced was CD4+ or CD8+ T cells sorted from blood, taken in a trial of the OX40 agonist ivuxolimab. The receptors come from an adult with an advanced solid tumor such as melanoma, head and neck, liver or kidney cancer.

The chain has TRBV5-1 and TRBJ2-7; TRBD2 aligns across 16 bases. V was clipped by 4 bases and J by 3 bases; unmatched bases: 4. Looked up from germline, CDR1 is SGHRS and CDR2 is YFSETQ. This CDR3 comprises 16 residues. CDR3 coding DNA: TGCGCCAGCAGCCCGGGACTAGCGGGAGGGATCTACGAGCAGTACTTC. This translates into CASSPGLAGGIYEQYF.

The chain employs TRBV6-1 and TRBJ1-5; D ambiguous. Germline V gene data show CDR1 as MNHNS and CDR2 as SASEGT. This CDR3 region has 15 residues. Between the trimmed V and J ends, which lost 6 bases and 3 bases, there was a span of 15 bases. The CDR3 bases are TGTGCCAGCAGCTCGGGGTGGTGGGACAATCAGCCCCAGCATTTT. It translates to CASSSGWWDNQPQHF.

This clone was picked up a small number of times. The V call is TRBV28, the J call TRBJ1-2; 8 nucleotides match TRBD1. There are 17 residues in the CDR3. V lost 2 bases, J lost 3 bases, and 11 bases stayed unmatched. The V gene's germline CDR1 is MDHEN and CDR2 SYDVKM. This CDR3 is CASSLSGQGLRDYGYTF. Written as DNA, the CDR3 is TGTGCCAGCAGTTTAAGCGGACAGGGCCTCCGCGACTATGGCTACACCTTC.

J is TRBJ1-5 and V is TRBV2; D not certain. With 6 bases removed from V and 0 bases from J, the gap between germline ends came to 9 bases. The CDR3 consists of 14 residues. CDR1 is SNHLY, CDR2 FYNNEI, per germline. In DNA, the CDR3 is TGTGCCAGCAGGGAGGGTTATAGCAATCAGCCCCAGCATTTT. As protein: CASREGYSNQPQHF.

As to this clone: One junction end disagrees with the germline gene, perhaps due to a read error. The chain combines TRBV7-8 with TRBJ2-5, with D tentatively TRBD1 or TRBD2 (5 bases each). CDR1 is SGHVS, CDR2 FQNEAQ, per germline. The CDR3 sequence is 16 residues long. This CDR3 reads CASSPLGRLIQETQYF. Here the CDR3 DNA reads TGCGCCAGCAGCCCTCTGGGACGGCTGATCCAAGAGACCCAGTACTTC. The full variable domain, completed using reference TRBV7-8 and TRBJ2-5, is GAGVSQSPRYKVAKRGQDVALRCDPISGHVSLFWYQQALGQGPEFLTYFQNEAQLDKSGLPSDRFFAERPEGSVSTLKIQRTQQEDSAVYLCASSPLGRLIQETQYFGPGTRLLVL.

Note on this clone: Additional DNA sequences in this sample encode the identical CDR3. The V call is TRBV5-1, the J call TRBJ2-3; 8 positions agree with TRBD1. V was clipped by 7 bases and J by 2 bases; unmatched bases: 9. Germline V gene data show CDR1 as SGHRS and CDR2 as YFSETQ. The CDR3 is made up of 15 amino acids. The CDR3 here is CASRSTGENTDTQYF. The CDR3 region has the DNA TGCGCCAGCCGCTCGACAGGGGAGAACACAGATACGCAGTATTTT.

The V call is TRBV13, the J call TRBJ2-3; perhaps D is TRBD1 or TRBD2 (5 bases each). The CDR3 runs to 13 residues. Trimming removed 8 bases from V and 4 bases from J, with 13 bases in between. The germline gives CDR1 PRHDT, CDR2 FYEKMQ (reference sequence). CDR3 sequence reads: CASCPGRSDTQYF. The CDR3 DNA reads TGTGCCAGCTGCCCGGGGCGGTCAGATACGCAGTATTTT. The entire variable domain, with the rest obtained from reference TRBV13 and TRBJ2-3, is as follows: AAGVIQSPRHLIKEKRETATLKCYPIPRHDTVYWYQQGPGQDPQFLISFYEKMQSDKGSIPDRFSAQQFSDYHSELNMSSLELGDSALYFCASCPGRSDTQYFGPGTRLTVL.

This sequence joins TRBV19 and TRBJ2-4; maybe TRBD2 (6 bases). The CDR3 totals 13 residues. The V gene lost 10 bases and the J gene lost 6 bases, with 16 bases spanning the gap. Germline V gene sequence: CDR1 LNHDA, CDR2 SQIVND (reference sequence). For the CDR3, the DNA is TGTGCCACTCAGGAGGGGTCCCCAAACATTCAGTACTTC. It is translated as CATQEGSPNIQYF.

The gene calls are TRBV18 and TRBJ1-2, with D unclear. In germline, CDR1 is KGHSH, CDR2 LQKENI. The V and J ends lost 2 bases and 3 bases respectively, with 7 bases between them. The CDR3 is made up of 13 amino acids. For the CDR3, the DNA is TGTGCCAGCTCACCAGGGCAGGACTATGGCTACACCTTC. Its protein product is CASSPGQDYGYTF.

J is TRBJ2-7 and V is TRBV4-1; 8 bases match TRBD2. The CDR3 spans 17 residues. V dropped 1 base and J dropped 6; count of bases not matched to a gene: 14. The germline gives CDR1 MGHRA, CDR2 YSYEKL. CDR3 loop: CASSQGPPSGRPLEQYF. The CDR3 DNA reads as TGCGCCAGCAGCCAAGGCCCCCCTAGCGGGCGGCCTCTCGAGCAGTACTTC.

V is TRBV19 and J is TRBJ2-2; D unclear. Germline CDR1 is LNHDA and CDR2 is SQIVND (reference sequence). V was trimmed by 7 bases and J by 6 bases, leaving 9 bases between them. This CDR3 region has 12 residues. CDR3 nucleotide sequence: TGTGCCAGTACTCTCACTCCCGGGGAGCTGTTTTTT. It encodes CASTLTPGELFF.

This clone was seen only a few times. The chain uses TRBV7-9 and TRBJ2-7; the match to TRBD2 covers 10 bases. Trimming took 1 base from V and 4 from J; bases not matched to a gene: 7. Looked up from germline, CDR1 is SEHNR and CDR2 is FQNEAQ (reference sequence). This CDR3 is 16 amino acids long. CDR3 residues: CASSLEESGGAYEQYF. The CDR3, as DNA: TGTGCCAGCAGCTTAGAGGAGAGCGGGGGGGCGTACGAGCAGTACTTC.

The V gene is TRBV5-1, the J gene TRBJ1-6; weak D call: TRBD1 (6 bases). This CDR3 region has 14 residues. Germline CDR1 SGHRS, CDR2 YFSETQ. Between the trimmed V and J ends, which lost 0 bases and 7 bases, there was a span of 8 bases. DNA of the CDR3: TGCGCCAGCAGCTTGGTCACAGGGAATTCACCCCTCCACTTT. As protein: CASSLVTGNSPLHF. The variable domain in full, completed from reference TRBV5-1 and TRBJ1-6, reads KAGVTQTPRYLIKTRGQQVTLSCSPISGHRSVSWYQQTPGQGLQFLFEYFSETQRNKGNFPGRFSGRQFSNSRSEMNVSTLELGDSALYLCASSLVTGNSPLHFGNGTRLTVT.

The chain has TRBV5-1 and TRBJ1-1; D remains unclear. The CDR3 consists of 14 residues. Germline CDR1 reads SGHRS; CDR2 reads YFSETQ. The ends were cut back, 1 base at V and 1 base at J, with 8 bases in the middle. In nucleotides, the CDR3 is TGCGCCAGCAGCTTGCGGGTGGCGAACACTGAAGCTTTCTTT. Protein: CASSLRVANTEAFF.

Only one count was recorded for this clone. This sequence joins TRBV6-5 and TRBJ2-1; D gene uncertain. CDR3 length: 12 amino acids. Germline V gene lookup returns CDR1 MNHEY and CDR2 SVGAGI. Trimming left V 0 bases short and J 9 bases short, with 6 bases between. The CDR3 bases are TGTGCCAGCAGTTACTCGAATGGTGAGCAGTTCTTC. Translation: CASSYSNGEQFF.

The genes are TRBV28 and TRBJ1-2; D is ambiguous. CDR1 MDHEN and CDR2 SYDVKM come from the germline V gene. This CDR3 is built from 14 residues. V gave up 4 bases and J gave up 5 bases, with 14 bases separating them. The chain's CDR3 is CASSSAGYSYGYTF. In DNA, the CDR3 is TGTGCCAGCAGTTCAGCAGGTTACTCTTATGGCTACACCTTC.

This chain uses TRBV2 with TRBJ1-6, with D unclear. V was pared by 7 bases and J by 9 bases, with 10 bases between. The CDR3 spans 12 residues. CDR1 is SNHLY, CDR2 FYNNEI, per germline. CDR3 DNA sequence: TGTGCCAGCATGAACGGCGCTTCACCCCTCCACTTT. Translation: CASMNGASPLHF.

This chain uses TRBV11-2 with TRBJ2-7, with TRBD2 matching 8 bases. The ends lost 3 bases at V and 0 bases at J; junction bases unmatched: 16. The CDR3 contains 19 residues. Looked up from germline, CDR1 is SGHAT and CDR2 is FQNNGV. CDR3 DNA: TGTGCCAGCAGCTTGTTCCCAGGGGCTAGCGGGCGGAGCTCCTACGAGCAGTACTTC. Translation gives CASSLFPGASGRSSYEQYF.

The V call is TRBV6-6, the J call TRBJ1-3; 8 bases map to TRBD1. Losses at the gene ends were 6 bases for V and 4 bases for J; bases not matched to a gene: 8. The germline V gene encodes CDR1 MNHNY and CDR2 SVGAGI (reference sequence). This CDR3 is built from 15 residues. The CDR3 region has the DNA TGTGCCAGCAGAGAGGACAGGGTAGTAGGAAACACCATATATTTT. Translating it yields CASREDRVVGNTIYF.

This clone was observed once. V gene TRBV28 combines with J gene TRBJ1-2, with TRBD1 as a possible D gene (5 bases). V dropped 5 bases and J dropped 4 bases, with 14 bases sitting between them. The CDR3 length is 14 residues. CDR1 is MDHEN, CDR2 SYDVKM, per germline. CDR3 nucleotides: TGTGCCAGCAGTCCGGGACTTCAAAGCTATGGCTACACCTTC. It yields the protein CASSPGLQSYGYTF.

V and J are TRBV2 and TRBJ2-3; the match to TRBD1 covers 9 bases. Trimming at V came to 3 bases and at J to 6 bases, leaving 10 bases not matched to a gene. The CDR3 is 16 amino acids. Germline CDR1 SNHLY, CDR2 FYNNEI. The CDR3 region is CASSDPGQGGRDTQYF. As DNA, the CDR3 is TGTGCCAGCAGTGATCCGGGACAGGGTGGACGGGATACGCAGTATTTT.

CDR3: CASSSTAAGNTIYF. The CDR3 nucleotides are TGTGCCAGCAGCAGTACAGCGGCGGGAAACACCATATATTTT. The rearrangement uses TRBV5-8 and TRBJ1-3; no definite D call. The CDR3 is 14 residues long. Germline CDR1 and CDR2: SGHTS and YDEGEE. V gave up 4 bases and J gave up 4 bases, with 12 bases separating them.

V and J are TRBV10-3 and TRBJ2-5, with no clear D. The CDR3 is 12 amino acids. Deletions cut 0 bases from V and 5 bases from J, with 4 bases between. Germline lookup yields CDR1 ENHRY and CDR2 SYGVKD. The CDR3 sequence: CAISESQETQYF. The CDR3 coding sequence is TGTGCCATCAGTGAGTCTCAGGAGACCCAGTACTTC.

The V and J genes are TRBV30 and TRBJ2-3, with no clear D. CDR3 size: 15 residues. V was trimmed by 0 bases and J by 1 base, leaving 11 bases between them. In germline, CDR1 is GTSNPN, CDR2 SVGIG (reference sequence). DNA of the CDR3: TGTGCCTGGAGTGTGGTCCCCATAGGCACAGATACGCAGTATTTT. Translated: CAWSVVPIGTDTQYF.

The V call is TRBV6-1, the J call TRBJ2-5; D uncertain. This CDR3 has 16 residues. The germline V gene encodes CDR1 MNHNS and CDR2 SASEGT. V was clipped by 1 base and J by 1 base, with 13 bases between them. The CDR3 sequence: CASSEVSFEIQETQYF. CDR3 nucleotides: TGTGCCAGCAGTGAAGTCAGTTTCGAGATCCAAGAGACCCAGTACTTC.

This chain connects TRBV6-5 to TRBJ1-1, with no clear D. Trimming took off 7 bases at V and 1 base at J, with 13 bases between the two ends. CDR3 length: 14 residues. The germline gives CDR1 MNHEY, CDR2 SVGAGI. In nucleotides, the CDR3 is TGTGCCAGCACCAGAGCAGGAGGGAACACTGAAGCTTTCTTT. As protein: CASTRAGGNTEAFF.

The chain links TRBV2 to TRBJ1-1; D remains ambiguous. Germline CDR1 SNHLY, CDR2 FYNNEI. V lost 4 bases and J 0 bases, leaving 6 bases between the germline ends. The CDR3 has 13 amino acids. CDR3 region: CASSVDLNTEAFF. The CDR3 coding sequence is TGTGCCAGCAGTGTAGACTTGAACACTGAAGCTTTCTTT. Combining the CDR3 with reference TRBV2 and TRBJ1-1 gives the whole variable domain EPEVTQTPSHQVTQMGQEVILRCVPISNHLYFYWYRQILGQKVEFLVSFYNNEISEKSEIFDDQFSVERPDGSNFTLKIRSTKLEDSAMYFCASSVDLNTEAFFGQGTRLTVV.

This clone came up a few times. This chain joins TRBV4-1 and TRBJ1-2; TRBD1 might be the D (6 bases). Germline V gene sequence: CDR1 MGHRA, CDR2 YSYEKL. The CDR3 is 14 amino acids. Trimming removed 0 bases from V and 4 bases from J, with 9 bases in between. The CDR3 coding sequence is TGCGCCAGCAGCCAAGACAGGGGCCCCTATGGCTACACCTTC. This translates into CASSQDRGPYGYTF.

This clone was recorded many times. This chain uses TRBV12-5 with TRBJ2-5; 8 positions match TRBD1. The CDR3 loop spans 13 amino acids. After removal of 4 bases from V and 5 bases from J, the junction contained 3 bases not matched to a gene. Germline CDR1 and CDR2: LGHNT and FRNRAP. The CDR3, as DNA: TGTGCTAGTGGTTGGACAGGGTTGGAGACCCAGTACTTC. This codes for CASGWTGLETQYF.

The chain recombines TRBV29-1 with TRBJ2-7, with 9 bases fitting TRBD1. This CDR3 has 14 residues. Trimming took 7 bases from V and 3 from J; bases not matched to a gene: 10. CDR1 is SQVTM, CDR2 ANQGSEA, per germline. The CDR3 here is CSAVEGTGNYEQYF. Here the CDR3 DNA reads TGCAGCGCCGTAGAAGGGACAGGGAACTACGAGCAGTACTTC.

The V call is TRBV29-1, the J call TRBJ2-7; TRBD1 agrees at 10 bases. V was clipped by 5 bases and J by 5 bases; unmatched bases: 9. This CDR3 has 14 amino acids. Germline CDR1 reads SQVTM; CDR2 reads ANQGSEA. This CDR3 reads CSVQTGQGNHEQYF. CDR3 sequence (DNA): TGCAGCGTTCAAACGGGACAGGGGAACCACGAGCAGTACTTC.

V and J are TRBV9 and TRBJ2-5; maybe TRBD1 (5 bases). This CDR3 is 14 amino acids long. Trimming removed 0 bases from V and 2 bases from J, with 8 bases in between. Germline V gene lookup returns CDR1 SGDLS and CDR2 YYNGEE. The CDR3: CASSVAGQQETQYF. CDR3 DNA sequence: TGTGCCAGCAGCGTAGCCGGACAACAAGAGACCCAGTACTTC.